This T cell receptor (beta chain) came from a study of PD-L1 blockade in urothelial cancer. Looking at the study overall: Typically, measured as a median, blood samples had 110,000 to 150,000 T cells. Findings of the study overall: It was durable-benefit patients whose tumor-associated blood clones expanded more at 3 weeks.

TCRdb keeps only in-frame clones here, not all; method: immunoSEQ multiplex PCR. Among about 53,000 clones, around nine tenths were seen once, and the ten largest hold around 15%. With respect to this clone: Its target is not known.

Time point defined: pretreatment peripheral blood. Patients' urothelial carcinoma was locally advanced or metastatic. Germline-derived CDR1 and CDR2 are MNHEY and SVGAGI. V lost 6 bases and J lost 14, with 16 bases in between. The CDR3 is 11 amino acids. This specimen was PBMCs, taken around atezolizumab (anti-PD-L1) treatment. This chain joins TRBV6-5 and TRBJ1-2; D possibly corresponds to TRBD1 (5 bases). The sequence derives from an older woman with urothelial cancer. The CDR3 DNA reads as TGTGCCAGCAGCAACGGGGGTTGGGGGACCTTC. Translation gives CASSNGGWGTF.